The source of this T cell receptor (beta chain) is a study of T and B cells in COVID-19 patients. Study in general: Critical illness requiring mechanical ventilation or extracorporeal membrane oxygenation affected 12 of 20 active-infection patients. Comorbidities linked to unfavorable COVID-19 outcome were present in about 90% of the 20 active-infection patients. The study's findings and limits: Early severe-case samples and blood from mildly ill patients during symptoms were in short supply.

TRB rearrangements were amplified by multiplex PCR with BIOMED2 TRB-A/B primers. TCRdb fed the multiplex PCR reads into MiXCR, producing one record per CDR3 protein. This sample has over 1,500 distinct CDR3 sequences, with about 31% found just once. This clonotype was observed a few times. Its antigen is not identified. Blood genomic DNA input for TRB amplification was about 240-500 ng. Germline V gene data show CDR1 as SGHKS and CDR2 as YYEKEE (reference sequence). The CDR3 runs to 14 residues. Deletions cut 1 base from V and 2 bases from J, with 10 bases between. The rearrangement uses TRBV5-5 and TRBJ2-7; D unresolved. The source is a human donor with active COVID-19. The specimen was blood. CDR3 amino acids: CASSLTGDTYEQYF. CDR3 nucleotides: TGTGCCAGCAGCTTGACTGGAGACACCTACGAGCAGTACTTC.